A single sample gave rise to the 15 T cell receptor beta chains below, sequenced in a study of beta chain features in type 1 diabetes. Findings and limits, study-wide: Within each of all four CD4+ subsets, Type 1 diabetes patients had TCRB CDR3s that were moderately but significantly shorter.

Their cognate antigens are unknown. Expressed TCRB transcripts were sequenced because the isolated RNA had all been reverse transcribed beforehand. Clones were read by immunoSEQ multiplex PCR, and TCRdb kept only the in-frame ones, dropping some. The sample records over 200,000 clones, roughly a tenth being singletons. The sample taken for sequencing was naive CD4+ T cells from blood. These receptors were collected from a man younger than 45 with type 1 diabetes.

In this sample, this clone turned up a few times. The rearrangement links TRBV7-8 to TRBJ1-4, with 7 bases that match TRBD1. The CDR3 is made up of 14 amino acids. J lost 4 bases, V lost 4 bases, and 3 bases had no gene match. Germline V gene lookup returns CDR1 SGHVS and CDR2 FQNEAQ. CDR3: CASSSGQFNEKLFF. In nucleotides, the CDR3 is TGTGCCAGCAGCTCGGGACAGTTTAATGAAAAACTGTTTTTT.

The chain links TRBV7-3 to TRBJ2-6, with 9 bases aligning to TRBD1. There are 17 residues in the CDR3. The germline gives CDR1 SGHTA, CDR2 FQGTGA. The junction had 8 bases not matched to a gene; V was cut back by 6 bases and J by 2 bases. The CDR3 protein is CASRSEQGAAGANVLTF. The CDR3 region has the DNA TGTGCCAGCAGGAGCGAACAGGGGGCGGCTGGGGCCAACGTCCTGACTTTC.

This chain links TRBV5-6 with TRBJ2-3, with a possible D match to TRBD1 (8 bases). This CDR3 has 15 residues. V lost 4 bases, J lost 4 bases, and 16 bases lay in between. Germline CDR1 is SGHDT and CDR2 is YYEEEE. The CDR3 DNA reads TGTGCCAGCAGCCTCTACAGGGGGGGATCAGATACGCAGTATTTT. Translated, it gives CASSLYRGGSDTQYF.

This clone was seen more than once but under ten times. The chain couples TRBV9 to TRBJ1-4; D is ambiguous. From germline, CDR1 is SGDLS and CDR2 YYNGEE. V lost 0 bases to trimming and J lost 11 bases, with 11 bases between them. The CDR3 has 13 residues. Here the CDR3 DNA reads TGTGCCAGCAGCGTAGATCCAGGAAGCAAACTGTTTTTT. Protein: CASSVDPGSKLFF.

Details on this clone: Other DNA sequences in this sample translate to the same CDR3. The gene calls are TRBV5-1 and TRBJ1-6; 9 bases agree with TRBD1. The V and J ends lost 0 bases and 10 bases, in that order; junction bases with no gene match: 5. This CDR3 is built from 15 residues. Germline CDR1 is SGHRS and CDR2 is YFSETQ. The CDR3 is CASSLAGTGRSPLHF. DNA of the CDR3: TGCGCCAGCAGCTTGGCCGGGACAGGGCGGTCACCCCTCCACTTT.

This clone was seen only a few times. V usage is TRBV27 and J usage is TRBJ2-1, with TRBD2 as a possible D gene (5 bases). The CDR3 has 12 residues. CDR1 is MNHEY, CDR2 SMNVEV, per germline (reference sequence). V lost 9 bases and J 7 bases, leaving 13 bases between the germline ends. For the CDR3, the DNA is TGTGCCAGTCGCCTCAGAGGGAATGAGCAGTTCTTC. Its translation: CASRLRGNEQFF.

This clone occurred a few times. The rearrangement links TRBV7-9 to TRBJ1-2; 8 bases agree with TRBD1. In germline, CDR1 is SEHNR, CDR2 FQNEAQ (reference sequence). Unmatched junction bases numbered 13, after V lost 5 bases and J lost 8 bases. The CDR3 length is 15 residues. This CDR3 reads CASSVTGTGPSGYTF. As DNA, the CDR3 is TGTGCCAGCAGCGTTACCGGGACAGGTCCTTCAGGCTACACCTTC. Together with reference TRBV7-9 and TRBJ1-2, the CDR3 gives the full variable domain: DTGVSQNPRHKITKRGQNVTFRCDPISEHNRLYWYRQTLGQGPEFLTYFQNEAQLEKSRLLSDRFSAERPKGSFSTLEIQRTEQGDSAMYLCASSVTGTGPSGYTFGSGTRLTVV.

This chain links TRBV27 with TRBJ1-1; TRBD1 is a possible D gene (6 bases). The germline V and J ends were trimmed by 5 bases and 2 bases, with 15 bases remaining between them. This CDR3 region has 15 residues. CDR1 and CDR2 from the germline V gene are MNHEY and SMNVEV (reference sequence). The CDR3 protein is CASSRPGTSNTEAFF. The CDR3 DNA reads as TGTGCCAGCAGTCGTCCCGGGACAAGTAACACTGAAGCTTTCTTT.

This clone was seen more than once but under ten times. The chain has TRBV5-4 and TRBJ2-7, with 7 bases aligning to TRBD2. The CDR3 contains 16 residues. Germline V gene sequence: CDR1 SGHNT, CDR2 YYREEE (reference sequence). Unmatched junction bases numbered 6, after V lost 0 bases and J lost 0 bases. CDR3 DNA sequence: TGTGCCAGCAGCTTGGGGCAGCGGGGCAGCTCCTACGAGCAGTACTTC. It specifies CASSLGQRGSSYEQYF.

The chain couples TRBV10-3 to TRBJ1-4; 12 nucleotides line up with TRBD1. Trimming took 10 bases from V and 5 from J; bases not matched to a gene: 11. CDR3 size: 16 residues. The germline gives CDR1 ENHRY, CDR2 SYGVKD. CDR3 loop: CATGSGTGGLNEKLFF. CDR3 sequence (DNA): TGTGCCACCGGCTCCGGGACAGGGGGCTTGAATGAAAAACTGTTTTTT.

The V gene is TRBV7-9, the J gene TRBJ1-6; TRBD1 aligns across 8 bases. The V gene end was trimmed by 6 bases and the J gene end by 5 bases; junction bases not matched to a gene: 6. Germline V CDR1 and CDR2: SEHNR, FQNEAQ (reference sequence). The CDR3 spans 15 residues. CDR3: CASSSGQGNNSPLHF. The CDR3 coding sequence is TGTGCCAGCAGTTCCGGACAGGGTAATAATTCACCCCTCCACTTT.

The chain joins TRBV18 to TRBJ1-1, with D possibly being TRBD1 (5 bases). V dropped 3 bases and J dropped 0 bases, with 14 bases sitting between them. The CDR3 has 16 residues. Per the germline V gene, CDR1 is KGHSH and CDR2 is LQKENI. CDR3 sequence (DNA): TGTGCCAGCTCACCTCGCCCCGCAGGGCTGAACACTGAAGCTTTCTTT. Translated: CASSPRPAGLNTEAFF. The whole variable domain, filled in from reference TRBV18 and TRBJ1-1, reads NAGVMQNPRHLVRRRGQEARLRCSPMKGHSHVYWYRQLPEEGLKFMVYLQKENIIDESGMPKERFSAEFPKEGPSILRIQQVVRGDSAAYFCASSPRPAGLNTEAFFGQGTRLTVV.

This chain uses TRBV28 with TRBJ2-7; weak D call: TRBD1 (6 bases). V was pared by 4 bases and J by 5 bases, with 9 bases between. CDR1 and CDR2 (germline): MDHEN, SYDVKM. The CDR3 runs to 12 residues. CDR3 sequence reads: CASSYYRDEQYF. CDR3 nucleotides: TGTGCCAGCAGTTACTACAGGGACGAGCAGTACTTC.

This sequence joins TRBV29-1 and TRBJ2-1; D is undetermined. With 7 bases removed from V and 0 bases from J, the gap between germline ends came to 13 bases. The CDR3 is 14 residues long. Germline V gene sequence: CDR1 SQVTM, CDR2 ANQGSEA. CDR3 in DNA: TGCAGCGACCTCGTGATGAGCTCCTACAATGAGCAGTTCTTC. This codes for CSDLVMSSYNEQFF.

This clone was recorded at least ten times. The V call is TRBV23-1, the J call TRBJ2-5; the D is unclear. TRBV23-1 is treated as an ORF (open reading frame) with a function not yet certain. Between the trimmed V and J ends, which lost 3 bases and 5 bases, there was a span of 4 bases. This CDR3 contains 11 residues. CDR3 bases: TGCGCCAGCAGTCATCAGGAGACCCAGTACTTC. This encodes CASSHQETQYF.